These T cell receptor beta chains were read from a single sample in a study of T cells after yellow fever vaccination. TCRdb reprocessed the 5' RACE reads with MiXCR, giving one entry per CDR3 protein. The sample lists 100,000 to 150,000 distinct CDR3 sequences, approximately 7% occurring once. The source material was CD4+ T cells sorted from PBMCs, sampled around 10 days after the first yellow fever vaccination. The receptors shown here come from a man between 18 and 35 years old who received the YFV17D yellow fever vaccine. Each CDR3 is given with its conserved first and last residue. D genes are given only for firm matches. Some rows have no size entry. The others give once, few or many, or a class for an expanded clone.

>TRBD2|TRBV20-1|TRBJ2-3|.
TGCAGTGCTATGATCCCAGAGCGGGGGGCCATCACAGATACGCAGTATTTT
CSAMIPERGAITDTQYF
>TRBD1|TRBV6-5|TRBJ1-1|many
TGTGCCAGCATCATGGTAGGGGGCCACTTGGACACTGAAGCTTTCTTT
CASIMVGGHLDTEAFF
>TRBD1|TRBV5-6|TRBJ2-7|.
TGTGCCAGCACAATGGATTCTAGGACAGGGCAGCATCCATCCTACGAGCAGTACTTC
CASTMDSRTGQHPSYEQYF
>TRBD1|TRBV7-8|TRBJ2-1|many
TGTGCCAGCCAGACGGACAGGGGGAGTTACAATGAGCAGTTCTTC
CASQTDRGSYNEQFF
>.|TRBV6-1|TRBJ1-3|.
TGTGCCAGCAGCAGGGGTGCTGGAAACACCATATATTTT
CASSRGAGNTIYF
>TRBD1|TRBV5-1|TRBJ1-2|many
TGCGCCAGCAGCTTGTCCCCAGGGGGCCAGGGTGGCTACACCTTC
CASSLSPGGQGGYTF
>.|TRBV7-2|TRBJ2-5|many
TGTGCCAGCAGCGCACACAGGGCCCAAGAGACCCAGTACTTC
CASSAHRAQETQYF
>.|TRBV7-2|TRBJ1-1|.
TGTGCCAGCAGCTTAGAAACTATGAACACTGAAGCTTTCTTT
CASSLETMNTEAFF
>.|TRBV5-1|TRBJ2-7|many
TGCGCCAGCAGCTTGGGAGGTTCCGCCTACGAGCAGTACTTC
CASSLGGSAYEQYF
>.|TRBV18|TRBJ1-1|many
TGTGCCAGCTCACCAGGGGCTCGTGGAGAAGCTTTCTTT
CASSPGARGEAFF
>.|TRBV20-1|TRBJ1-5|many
TGCAGTGCTAGAGATGCCGTAAATCAGCCCCAGCATTTT
CSARDAVNQPQHF
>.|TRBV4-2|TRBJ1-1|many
TGTGCCAGCAGCCCCTATGGGGTACGGAACACTGAAGCTTTCTTT
CASSPYGVRNTEAFF
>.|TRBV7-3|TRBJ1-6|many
TGTGCCAGCAGCTTACAGGGTAGGGAGGGATCACCCCTCCACTTT
CASSLQGREGSPLHF
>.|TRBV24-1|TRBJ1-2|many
TGTGCCACCAGTGAGGGACATAGCTATGGCTACACCTTC
CATSEGHSYGYTF
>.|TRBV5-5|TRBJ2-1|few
TGTGCCAGCAGCCGGACGGGCAGGGAGGACAATGAGCAGTTCTTC
CASSRTGREDNEQFF
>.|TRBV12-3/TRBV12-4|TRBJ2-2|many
TGTGCCAGCACCCCGCGAGGCTCGAGTACCGGGGAGCTGTTTTTT
CASTPRGSSTGELFF
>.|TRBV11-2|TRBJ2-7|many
TGTGCCAGCAGCTTAATGGGACTTTCCTACGAGCAGTACTTC
CASSLMGLSYEQYF
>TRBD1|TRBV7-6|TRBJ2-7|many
TGTGCCAGCAGCTTATATTCGGGGACAGGGGGCAACGAGCAGTACTTC
CASSLYSGTGGNEQYF
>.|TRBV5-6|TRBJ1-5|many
TGTGCCAGCAGCTTGGAAGGGAGCTGGGGACAGCCCCAGCATTTT
CASSLEGSWGQPQHF
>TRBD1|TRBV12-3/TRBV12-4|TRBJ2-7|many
TGTGCCAGCAACGGACAGGGGGTGACCTACGAGCAGTACTTC
CASNGQGVTYEQYF
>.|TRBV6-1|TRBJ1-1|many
TGTGCCAGCAGGGGCATGAACACTGAAGCTTTCTTT
CASRGMNTEAFF
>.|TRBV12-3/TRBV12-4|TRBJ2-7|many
TGTGCCAGCAGTTTTAGGGCAAGGCTGCTGGGTACAACCTACGAGCAGTACTTC
CASSFRARLLGTTYEQYF
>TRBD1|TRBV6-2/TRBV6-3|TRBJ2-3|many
TGTGCCAGCAGTTATCGGGACAGTCCCACAGATACGCAGTATTTT
CASSYRDSPTDTQYF
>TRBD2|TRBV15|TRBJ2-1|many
TGTGCCACCAGCCCCCGACTAGCAGGAAATGAGCAGTTCTTC
CATSPRLAGNEQFF
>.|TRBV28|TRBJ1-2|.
TGTGCCAGCAGAGGCCCCTACGATGGCTACACCTTC
CASRGPYDGYTF
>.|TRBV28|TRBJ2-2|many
TGTGCCAGCAGTTTGGCCAGAGGGGGGACCGGGGAGCTGTTTTTT
CASSLARGGTGELFF
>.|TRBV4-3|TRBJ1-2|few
TGCGCCAGCAGCCAAGAAAACGTCGGCGGGCTCTATGGCTACACCTTC
CASSQENVGGLYGYTF
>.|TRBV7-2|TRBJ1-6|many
TGTGCCAGCAGCTTAGCGGGTAATGGGGCAGGCCCCCTCCACTTT
CASSLAGNGAGPLHF
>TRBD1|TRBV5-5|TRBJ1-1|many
TGTGCCAGCAGCCGGGGGGGGCAGGGGGACACTGAAGCTTTCTTT
CASSRGGQGDTEAFF
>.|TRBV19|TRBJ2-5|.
TGTGCCAGTAGACCAGGGTACGAAGAGACCCAGTACTTC
CASRPGYEETQYF
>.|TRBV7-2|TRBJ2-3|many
TGTGCCAGCAGAGACCGGGACCTCACAGATACGCAGTATTTT
CASRDRDLTDTQYF
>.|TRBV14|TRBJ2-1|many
TGTGCCAGCAGCCAAAGTGGACCCAATGAGCAGTTCTTC
CASSQSGPNEQFF
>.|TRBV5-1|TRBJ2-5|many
TGCGCCAGCAGCTTGGGGGGGGGCGCAGAGACCCAGTACTTC
CASSLGGGAETQYF